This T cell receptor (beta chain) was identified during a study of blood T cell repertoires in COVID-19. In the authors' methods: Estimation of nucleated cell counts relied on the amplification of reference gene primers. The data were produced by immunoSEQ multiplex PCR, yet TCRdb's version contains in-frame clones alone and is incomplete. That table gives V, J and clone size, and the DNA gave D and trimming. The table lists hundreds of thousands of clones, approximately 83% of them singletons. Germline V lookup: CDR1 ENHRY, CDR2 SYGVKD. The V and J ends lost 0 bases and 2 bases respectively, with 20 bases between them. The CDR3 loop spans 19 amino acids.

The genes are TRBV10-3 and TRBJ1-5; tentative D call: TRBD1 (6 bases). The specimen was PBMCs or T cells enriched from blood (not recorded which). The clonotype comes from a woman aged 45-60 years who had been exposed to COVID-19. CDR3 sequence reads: CAISESPLKQGIRNQPQHF. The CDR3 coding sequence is TGTGCCATCAGTGAGTCTCCCCTAAAACAGGGCATCCGCAATCAGCCCCAGCATTTT.